Below are 29 T cell receptor beta chains sequenced from a single sample in a study of T cells in Graves' hyperthyroidism and ophthalmopathy. Amplification targeted TCR beta CDR3 regions from RNA transcripts. TCR CDR3 regions were first amplified by RT-PCR with HTBI primers. TCRdb redid the calling of the multiplex PCR reads with MiXCR, one entry per CDR3 protein. This table holds around 600,000 distinct CDR3 sequences, approximately 15% found once. Sequenced input: blood. These receptor sequences come from a woman aged 40-49 years with Graves' ophthalmopathy.

CDR3 amino acids: CASSFPQGLANYGYTF. The CDR3 coding sequence is TGTGCCAGCAGCTTCCCCCAGGGACTTGCTAACTATGGCTACACCTTC. The chain recombines TRBV7-9 with TRBJ1-2, with a tentative D call TRBD1 (5 bases). The V end was cut by 3 bases, the J end by 0 bases, with 14 bases between. Per germline, CDR1 SEHNR and CDR2 FQNEAQ (reference sequence). The length of the CDR3 is 16 residues. Based on the CDR3 plus reference TRBV7-9 and TRBJ1-2, the full variable domain is DTGVSQNPRHKITKRGQNVTFRCDPISEHNRLYWYRQTLGQGPEFLTYFQNEAQLEKSRLLSDRFSAERPKGSFSTLEIQRTEQGDSAMYLCASSFPQGLANYGYTFGSGTRLTVV.

Ten or more counts support this clonotype. V usage is TRBV11-2 and J usage is TRBJ1-1, with D unclear. Looked up from germline, CDR1 is SGHAT and CDR2 is FQNNGV. There are 11 residues in the CDR3. Trimming shortened V by 3 bases and J by 8 bases, and 7 bases separated the two germline ends. The CDR3 nucleotides read TGTGCCAGCAGCTTGAGACCCGAAGCTTTCTTT. This codes for CASSLRPEAFF. The variable domain in full, completed from reference TRBV11-2 and TRBJ1-1, reads EAGVAQSPRYKIIEKRQSVAFWCNPISGHATLYWYQQILGQGPKLLIQFQNNGVVDDSQLPKDRFSAERLKGVDSTLKIQPAKLEDSAVYLCASSLRPEAFFGQGTRLTVV.

This clonotype has at least ten counts. The chain is built from TRBV6-1 and TRBJ2-4; 9 bases fit TRBD1. CDR1 MNHNS and CDR2 SASEGT come from the germline V gene. V lost 6 bases and J lost 1; bases outside the gene matches: 7. The CDR3 covers 16 residues. CDR3: CASRARGTGAKNIQYF. DNA of the CDR3: TGTGCCAGCAGGGCGAGGGGGACAGGGGCCAAAAACATTCAGTACTTC.

This clonotype was counted a few times. This sequence joins TRBV12-3 or TRBV12-4 and TRBJ1-6; 9 bases line up with TRBD1. The CDR3 is 15 amino acids. Unmatched junction bases numbered 5, after V lost 5 bases and J lost 6 bases. Here the CDR3 DNA reads TGTGCCAGCAGTCGGGACAGGGTTGGTAATTCACCCCTCCACTTT. Translated, it gives CASSRDRVGNSPLHF.

This clonotype came up many times. This chain uses TRBV7-9 with TRBJ2-3; 9 bases are shared with TRBD1. The CDR3 spans 13 residues. Germline values: CDR1 SEHNR, CDR2 FQNEAQ (reference sequence). Trimming took 8 bases from V and 4 from J; bases not matched to a gene: 4. The CDR3 loop reads CASGQGNADTQYF. For the CDR3, the DNA is TGTGCCAGCGGACAGGGGAATGCAGATACGCAGTATTTT.

In this sample, this clonotype turned up many times. The chain uses TRBV6-2 or TRBV6-3 and TRBJ2-1; 10 bases align to TRBD1. Germline V gene lookup returns CDR1 MNHEY and CDR2 SVGEGT. The CDR3 has 17 amino acids. V shed 6 bases and J 6 bases; nucleotides not matched to a gene: 14. The CDR3 spells CASSPTQGQGLGNEQFF. The CDR3 nucleotides read TGTGCCAGCAGCCCGACCCAGGGACAGGGGTTGGGCAATGAGCAGTTCTTC.

The table lists this clonotype with many counts. The chain joins TRBV28 to TRBJ1-1; D is unresolved. The CDR3 loop spans 14 amino acids. Trimming removed 6 bases at V and 6 bases at J, with 17 bases between. Germline CDR1 reads MDHEN; CDR2 reads SYDVKM. The CDR3 DNA reads TGTGCCAGCAGGCCTAGAGCCCGTCCGTCTGAAGCTTTCTTT. Translated: CASRPRARPSEAFF.

The sample holds a few counts of this clonotype. The V gene is TRBV3-1, the J gene TRBJ2-6, with D maybe TRBD2 (5 bases). The CDR3 extends over 16 amino acids. V dropped 1 base and J dropped 0 bases, with 7 bases sitting between them. From germline, CDR1 is LGHDT and CDR2 YNNKEL (reference sequence). CDR3 sequence (DNA): TGTGCCAGCAGCCAAGGAAGCGGCTCTGGGGCCAACGTCCTGACTTTC. Translating it yields CASSQGSGSGANVLTF.

This clonotype was seen repeatedly, ten times or more. This sequence joins TRBV5-1 and TRBJ2-7; D is possibly TRBD2 (5 bases). Germline V lookup: CDR1 SGHRS, CDR2 YFSETQ. The length of the CDR3 is 13 residues. The germline V and J ends were trimmed by 4 bases and 0 bases, with 8 bases remaining between them. CDR3 bases: TGCGCCAGCAGCACGGGGAACTCCTACGAGCAGTACTTC. Amino acid sequence: CASSTGNSYEQYF.

This clonotype was recorded at least ten times. The V gene is TRBV12-3 or TRBV12-4, the J gene TRBJ2-2; the match to TRBD1 covers 9 bases. V was pared by 6 bases and J by 5 bases, with 7 bases of the junction left unmatched. The CDR3 extends over 15 amino acids. The CDR3 spells CASRSQGAQTGELFF. Written as DNA, the CDR3 is TGTGCCAGCAGGTCACAGGGGGCGCAGACCGGGGAGCTGTTTTTT.

This clonotype was counted a few times. The chain is built from TRBV5-1 and TRBJ1-1; maybe TRBD1 (5 bases). The V end was cut by 4 bases, the J end by 3 bases, with 16 bases between. The germline V gene encodes CDR1 SGHRS and CDR2 YFSETQ. This CDR3 is 15 amino acids long. Here the CDR3 DNA reads TGCGCCAGCAGCGTTGCGGGGGATTCTGACACTGAAGCTTTCTTT. Its protein product is CASSVAGDSDTEAFF.

This clonotype was counted ten times or more. The V gene is TRBV28, the J gene TRBJ2-1, with 11 nucleotides matching TRBD2. Losses at the gene ends were 2 bases for V and 6 bases for J; bases not matched to a gene: 15. Germline CDR1 reads MDHEN; CDR2 reads SYDVKM. This CDR3 has 19 residues. This CDR3 reads CASSLGPEIAGGPLNEQFF. The DNA of the CDR3 is TGTGCCAGCAGTTTAGGCCCGGAGATAGCGGGAGGGCCGCTCAATGAGCAGTTCTTC.

The table lists this clonotype with many counts. The rearrangement links TRBV29-1 to TRBJ1-1; no definite D call. V shed 4 bases and J shed 0 bases, with 6 bases lying between them. The CDR3 runs to 12 residues. Germline loops: CDR1 SQVTM, CDR2 ANQGSEA. The CDR3 DNA is TGCAGCGTTGTAAAATTGAACACTGAAGCTTTCTTT. It specifies CSVVKLNTEAFF.

This clonotype was observed many times. The chain employs TRBV7-9 and TRBJ2-7, with D perhaps matching TRBD1 (5 bases). This CDR3 has 14 residues. Germline V lookup: CDR1 SEHNR, CDR2 FQNEAQ (reference sequence). Between the trimmed V and J ends, which lost 4 bases and 4 bases, there was a span of 14 bases. The CDR3 DNA sequence: TGTGCCAGCAGCTCCCGTCTGGGGCCGTACGAGCAGTACTTC. This sequence encodes CASSSRLGPYEQYF.

The table lists this clonotype with many counts. This rearrangement joins TRBV7-9 to TRBJ2-1; 7 positions match TRBD2. The ends lost 3 bases at V and 4 bases at J; junction bases unmatched: 9. Germline V gene sequence: CDR1 SEHNR, CDR2 FQNEAQ (reference sequence). The CDR3 is 16 residues long. This chain's CDR3 is CASSFSGRGAYNEQFF. For the CDR3, the DNA is TGTGCCAGCAGCTTTAGCGGGCGGGGAGCATACAATGAGCAGTTCTTC.

This clonotype was detected many times. The rearrangement joins TRBV28 to TRBJ2-1; no firm D call. The V gene lost 6 bases and the J gene lost 5 bases, with 5 bases spanning the gap. CDR1 is MDHEN and CDR2 is SYDVKM in the germline V gene. This CDR3 has 11 amino acids. The CDR3 sequence: CASSHHNEQFF. CDR3 nucleotides: TGTGCCAGCAGCCACCACAATGAGCAGTTCTTC.

This clonotype was recorded at least ten times. The genes are TRBV2 and TRBJ2-7; 12 bases are a match to TRBD1. Unmatched junction bases numbered 9, after V lost 5 bases and J lost 4 bases. The CDR3 spans 16 residues. The germline V gene has CDR1 SNHLY and CDR2 FYNNEI. CDR3 protein: CASSSGQGASWYEQYF. The CDR3 region has the DNA TGTGCCAGCAGTTCGGGACAGGGGGCCTCGTGGTACGAGCAGTACTTC.

This clonotype has a count of ten or more. The chain employs TRBV6-1 and TRBJ2-7; perhaps D is TRBD1 or TRBD2 (5 bases each). Germline CDR1 reads MNHNS; CDR2 reads SASEGT. With 6 bases removed from V and 2 bases from J, the gap between germline ends came to 14 bases. This CDR3 comprises 14 residues. The CDR3 DNA follows: TGTGCCAGCAGCTACGGGACGACGACCTACGAGCAGTACTTC. This sequence encodes CASSYGTTTYEQYF.

A few counts support this clonotype. The chain combines TRBV5-1 with TRBJ2-3; 12 positions agree with TRBD2. This CDR3 comprises 18 residues. With V trimmed by 1 base and J by 0 bases, 6 bases remained unmatched. Germline CDR1 reads SGHRS; CDR2 reads YFSETQ. Here the CDR3 reads CASSLNGLAGSSTDTQYF. The CDR3 DNA reads as TGCGCCAGCAGCTTGAATGGACTAGCGGGATCTAGCACAGATACGCAGTATTTT.

This clonotype was observed a few times. The rearrangement links TRBV7-2 to TRBJ2-1; 8 nucleotides align to TRBD2. The CDR3 totals 17 residues. V lost 5 bases to trimming and J lost 8 bases; unmatched junction nucleotides: 17. Germline V gives CDR1 SGHTA, CDR2 FQGNSA. CDR3 bases: TGTGCCAGCAGCCCCCTCCCGCCGGGGGGGGGCTTACATGAGCAGTTCTTC. This sequence encodes CASSPLPPGGGLHEQFF.

This clonotype was detected only a few times. This chain connects TRBV12-3 or TRBV12-4 to TRBJ1-4; no reliable D call. V lost 6 bases, J lost 8 bases, and 16 bases lay in between. The CDR3 is 14 residues long. The CDR3, as DNA: TGTGCCAGCAGCCCCGGACTCTTGGGGGAAAAACTGTTTTTT. This translates into CASSPGLLGEKLFF.

In its sample, this clonotype was seen a few times. The chain uses TRBV6-2 or TRBV6-3 and TRBJ2-2; no reliable D call. CDR1 is MNHEY and CDR2 is SVGEGT in the germline V gene. Trimming left V 8 bases short and J 0 bases short, with 4 bases between. The CDR3 is 12 amino acids. This chain's CDR3 is CASLSNTGELFF. For the CDR3, the DNA is TGTGCCAGCCTATCGAACACCGGGGAGCTGTTTTTT.

This clonotype was seen only a few times. The chain employs TRBV7-9 and TRBJ2-3; 8 bases map to TRBD2. This CDR3 is 16 amino acids long. Trimming removed 1 base from V and 2 bases from J; junction bases left unmatched: 5. Germline CDR1 reads SEHNR; CDR2 reads FQNEAQ (reference sequence). The CDR3 DNA is TGTGCCAGCAGCTTAGGGCAAGCGGGGGTCACAGATACGCAGTATTTT. Residues: CASSLGQAGVTDTQYF.

This clonotype was seen once. A much bigger clone sits one base away, suggesting this may be a read error. The chain has TRBV29-1 and TRBJ2-5; unclear D gene. Trimming left V 4 bases short and J 2 bases short, with 8 bases between. From germline, CDR1 is SQVTM and CDR2 ANQGSEA. This CDR3 comprises 12 residues. In DNA, the CDR3 is TGCAGCGTTGGTGCGTCTCAAGAGACCCAGTACTTC. It yields the protein CSVGASQETQYF. Looking up the rest from reference TRBV29-1 and TRBJ2-5 gives the full variable domain: SAVISQKPSRDICQRGTSLTIQCQVDSQVTMMFWYRQQPGQSLTLIATANQGSEATYESGFVIDKFPISRPNLTFSTLTVSNMSPEDSSIYLCSVGASQETQYFGPGTRLLVL.

The chain has TRBV20-1 and TRBJ2-1, with D possibly being TRBD2 (5 bases). V was pared by 7 bases and J by 8 bases, with 18 bases between. The CDR3 loop spans 13 amino acids. Looked up from germline, CDR1 is DFQATT and CDR2 is SNEGSKA (reference sequence). Here the CDR3 reads CSVRGSLGDEQFF. CDR3 DNA sequence: TGCAGTGTCAGAGGGAGCTTGGGCGATGAGCAGTTCTTC.

This clonotype was detected ten times or more. V and J are TRBV29-1 and TRBJ1-1; TRBD1 aligns across 8 bases. J lost 10 bases, V lost 6 bases, and 7 bases had no gene match. The CDR3 loop spans 11 amino acids. Germline V gene sequence: CDR1 SQVTM, CDR2 ANQGSEA. Written as DNA, the CDR3 is TGCAGCGTCGACAGGGGAATTGCAGCTTTCTTT. Amino acids: CSVDRGIAAFF.

This clonotype was seen many times. V is TRBV20-1 and J is TRBJ2-1; D is uncertain. Trimming took 1 base from V and 4 from J, leaving 5 bases between them. CDR1 DFQATT and CDR2 SNEGSKA come from the germline V gene (reference sequence). This CDR3 has 12 residues. The DNA for the CDR3 is TGCAGTGCTAGAGGCGGATACAATGAGCAGTTCTTC. This codes for CSARGGYNEQFF.

This rearrangement joins TRBV10-1 to TRBJ2-3; the D is unclear. The CDR3 runs to 14 residues. V lost 3 bases and J 2 bases, leaving 9 bases between the germline ends. CDR1 is WNHNN and CDR2 is SYGVQD in the germline V gene (reference sequence). In nucleotides, the CDR3 is TGCGCCAGCAGTGAACGATCCTACACAGATACGCAGTATTTT. Amino acid sequence: CASSERSYTDTQYF.

There are many counts of this clonotype. The chain links TRBV3-1 to TRBJ2-7, with D perhaps TRBD1 (6 bases). The CDR3 has 14 amino acids. Trimming shortened V by 4 bases and J by 7 bases, and 17 bases separated the two germline ends. Germline loops: CDR1 LGHDT, CDR2 YNNKEL (reference sequence). CDR3 sequence (DNA): TGTGCCAGCAGCCTCGGACAGCTCTCTACGGAGCAGTACTTC. It encodes CASSLGQLSTEQYF.